This entry features one T cell receptor (beta chain) sequence. The antigen remains unidentified. These data come from a study of graft-versus-host responses after intestinal transplantation. Across the whole study: Transplants given to recipients were multivisceral, liver-intestinal, or isolated intestinal. The recipients all started with anti-thymocyte globulin induction and then took tacrolimus and steroids for roughly 3 years. Findings and caveats of the study: GvH clones detected in recipient marrow included some appearing first in ileum or blood. Within allografts, high graft-versus-host to host-versus-graft clonal ratios were seen among patients with graft-donor T cell macrochimerism.

Clones were read by immunoSEQ multiplex PCR, and TCRdb kept only the in-frame ones, dropping some. The table has around 120,000 clones, just over 90% seen once. V was cut by 4 bases and J by 4 bases, with 14 bases left in between. This CDR3 has 15 residues. Germline lookup yields CDR1 MDHEN and CDR2 SYDVKM. Sample: unstimulated CD4+ T cells sorted from spleen or lymph node cells, taken before intestinal transplant. The sequence came from a human donor who received an intestinal transplant. The chain is built from TRBV28 and TRBJ2-1, with D perhaps TRBD2 (5 bases). CDR3 bases: TGTGCCAGCAGTTCGAACGGGGTTAGGTACAATGAGCAGTTCTTC. It is translated as CASSSNGVRYNEQFF.